The 27 T cell receptor beta chains below all came from one sample that was sequenced in a study of blood T cell repertoires in COVID-19. The data were produced by immunoSEQ multiplex PCR, yet TCRdb's version contains in-frame clones alone and is incomplete. The repertoire has 85,000 to 130,000 clones, 70% to 85% of them found once; the top ten carry more than 13%. Sequencing input: peripheral blood. Receptors were obtained from a woman in her sixties or seventies with acute or convalescent COVID-19.

The chain recombines TRBV19 with TRBJ1-5; 7 bases map to TRBD1. V trimming: 5 bases; J trimming: 4 bases; junction bases outside the gene matches: 8. This CDR3 contains 15 residues. Germline values: CDR1 LNHDA, CDR2 SQIVND (reference sequence). Written as DNA, the CDR3 is TGTGCCAGTAGTCTTACAGGGGTGGAGAATCAGCCCCAGCATTTT. It encodes CASSLTGVENQPQHF.

This chain links TRBV3-1 (or the pseudogene TRBV3-2) with TRBJ2-2; TRBD2 might be the D (7 bases). The CDR3 totals 16 residues. With 5 bases removed from V and 1 base from J, the gap between germline ends came to 14 bases. Germline lookup yields CDR1 LGHDT and CDR2 YNNKEL (reference sequence). The CDR3 DNA reads TGTGCCAGCAGCGGGGGGGCGGTAAGGAACACCGGGGAGCTGTTTTTT. Translation: CASSGGAVRNTGELFF.

The chain links TRBV19 to TRBJ1-5; TRBD1 aligns across 7 bases. Germline V gene data show CDR1 as LNHDA and CDR2 as SQIVND (reference sequence). This CDR3 is 13 amino acids long. After removal of 5 bases from V and 11 bases from J, the junction contained 9 bases not matched to a gene. Here the CDR3 DNA reads TGTGCCAGTAGTCATGGTCGCGGGACAGCCCAGCATTTT. Its protein product is CASSHGRGTAQHF. The complete variable domain, with remaining parts taken from reference TRBV19 and TRBJ1-5, reads DGGITQSPKYLFRKEGQNVTLSCEQNLNHDAMYWYRQDPGQGLRLIYYSQIVNDFQKGDIAEGYSVSREKKESFPLTVTSAQKNPTAFYLCASSHGRGTAQHFGDGTRLSIL.

This rearrangement joins TRBV5-1 to TRBJ2-7; the match to TRBD1 covers 9 bases. The CDR3 sequence is 15 residues long. Germline V lookup: CDR1 SGHRS, CDR2 YFSETQ. With V trimmed by 4 bases and J by 5 bases, 10 bases remained unmatched. The CDR3 reads CASSGRQGELNEQYF. The CDR3 coding sequence is TGCGCCAGCAGCGGAAGACAGGGGGAATTAAACGAGCAGTACTTC.

This clone was detected once. The chain joins TRBV15 to TRBJ1-2; D may be TRBD1 (5 bases). Trimming left V 0 bases short and J 6 bases short, with 17 bases between. The germline V gene encodes CDR1 LNHNV and CDR2 YYDKDF (reference sequence). The CDR3 consists of 16 residues. The chain's CDR3 is CATSRDGQGLQHGYTF. The CDR3 bases are TGTGCCACCAGCAGAGATGGGCAGGGACTTCAGCATGGCTACACCTTC.

V gene TRBV29-1 combines with J gene TRBJ2-1; the match to TRBD2 covers 14 bases. CDR3 length: 17 amino acids. Trimming took 3 bases from V and 10 from J; bases not matched to a gene: 14. Germline CDR1 SQVTM, CDR2 ANQGSEA. The CDR3 bases are TGCAGCGTTGAGATGCCTGGACTAGCGGGAGGAACTAGGGAGCAGTTCTTC. Protein product: CSVEMPGLAGGTREQFF.

The V gene is TRBV10-3, the J gene TRBJ2-1, with 7 bases lining up with TRBD1. The germline gives CDR1 ENHRY, CDR2 SYGVKD. This CDR3 has 14 residues. With V trimmed by 8 bases and J by 2 bases, 6 bases remained unmatched. The CDR3 spells CAISEGAPYNEQFF. CDR3 sequence (DNA): TGTGCCATCTCCGAGGGGGCTCCCTACAATGAGCAGTTCTTC.

The chain uses TRBV29-1 and TRBJ2-1, with TRBD1 as a possible D gene (5 bases). This CDR3 contains 14 residues. Germline V gene data show CDR1 as SQVTM and CDR2 as ANQGSEA. V was pared by 7 bases and J by 0 bases, with 13 bases between. CDR3 DNA: TGCAGCGGGTTTGACAGATCCTCCTACAATGAGCAGTTCTTC. The encoded protein is CSGFDRSSYNEQFF.

V is TRBV4-1 and J is TRBJ1-5; D remains ambiguous. Germline V CDR1 and CDR2: MGHRA, YSYEKL. This CDR3 is 15 amino acids long. V lost 1 base and J 9 bases, leaving 16 bases between the germline ends. CDR3 region: CASSQAEGFVWPQHF. CDR3 bases: TGCGCCAGCAGCCAAGCTGAGGGCTTTGTGTGGCCCCAGCATTTT.

The chain joins TRBV5-1 to TRBJ2-1; 11 bases match TRBD2. J gave up 7 bases and V 0 bases, and 9 bases lay outside the gene matches. CDR3 size: 17 residues. Germline V lookup: CDR1 SGHRS, CDR2 YFSETQ. The CDR3 DNA follows: TGCGCCAGCAGCTTGGATAGCGGGGGGGCCGAATTTAATGAGCAGTTCTTC. It codes for CASSLDSGGAEFNEQFF.

There are a few counts of this clone. The chain combines TRBV30 with TRBJ2-5; 8 nucleotides align to TRBD1. The CDR3 loop spans 13 amino acids. V lost 1 base, J lost 5 bases, and 3 bases stayed unmatched. The germline gives CDR1 GTSNPN, CDR2 SVGIG (reference sequence). The CDR3 loop reads CAWSATGVETQYF. CDR3 nucleotides: TGTGCCTGGAGTGCGACAGGGGTTGAGACCCAGTACTTC. Drawing the rest from reference TRBV30 and TRBJ2-5, the complete variable domain is SQTIHQWPATLVQPVGSPLSLECTVEGTSNPNLYWYRQAAGRGLQLLFYSVGIGQISSEVPQNLSASRPQDRQFILSSKKLLLSDSGFYLCAWSATGVETQYFGPGTRLLVL.

The gene calls are TRBV5-4 and TRBJ2-1; TRBD2 matches 13 bases. There are 18 residues in the CDR3. In germline, CDR1 is SGHNT, CDR2 YYREEE (reference sequence). The V segment lost 0 bases and the J segment 8 bases; nucleotides outside the gene matches: 11. The CDR3 protein is CASSLDPTSGRASDEQFF. The CDR3 nucleotides read TGTGCCAGCAGCTTGGACCCCACTAGCGGGAGGGCCTCAGATGAGCAGTTCTTC.

The chain links TRBV20-1 to TRBJ1-2; TRBD1 is a possible D gene (6 bases). CDR3 length: 16 amino acids. Germline assignment: CDR1 DFQATT and CDR2 SNEGSKA (reference sequence). V was clipped by 3 bases and J by 2 bases, with 19 bases between them. This CDR3 reads CSASGGGADRNYGYTF. CDR3 nucleotide sequence: TGCAGTGCTAGTGGCGGGGGCGCAGATCGAAACTATGGCTACACCTTC.

The chain combines TRBV9 with TRBJ2-6; 10 bases are shared with TRBD1. The germline gives CDR1 SGDLS, CDR2 YYNGEE. There are 17 residues in the CDR3. With 3 bases clipped from V and 0 bases from J, the junction kept 3 bases outside the gene matches. The CDR3, as DNA: TGTGCCAGCAGCGGAAGGGACAGGGGCTCTGGGGCCAACGTCCTGACTTTC. It translates to CASSGRDRGSGANVLTF.

The chain couples TRBV19 to TRBJ2-2; 9 bases align to TRBD1. This CDR3 region has 14 residues. Germline V lookup: CDR1 LNHDA, CDR2 SQIVND (reference sequence). Unmatched junction bases numbered 2, after V lost 6 bases and J lost 3 bases. The CDR3 bases are TGTGCCAGTAGGGGGACAGGGTACACCGGGGAGCTGTTTTTT. Translating it yields CASRGTGYTGELFF.

The rearrangement links TRBV27 to TRBJ2-1, with a weak D call TRBD1 (6 bases). The CDR3 is 15 residues long. V was pared by 2 bases and J by 7 bases, with 15 bases between. Germline loops: CDR1 MNHEY, CDR2 SMNVEV (reference sequence). The CDR3 DNA follows: TGTGCCAGCAGTTTACCGTCAGGGGCTACGAATGAGCAGTTCTTC. Its translation is CASSLPSGATNEQFF.

V gene TRBV4-1 combines with J gene TRBJ2-1, with 9 bases lining up with TRBD1. The V gene's germline CDR1 is MGHRA and CDR2 YSYEKL. This CDR3 comprises 16 residues. J gave up 6 bases and V 2 bases, and 8 bases lay outside the gene matches. DNA of the CDR3: TGCGCCAGCAGCCAACCCGGGACAGGGAGGGGCAATGAGCAGTTCTTC. The encoded protein is CASSQPGTGRGNEQFF.

This clone was seen only a few times. The rearrangement joins TRBV7-9 to TRBJ1-2; 8 bases match TRBD1. Germline CDR1 reads SEHNR; CDR2 reads FQNEAQ (reference sequence). CDR3 length equals 16 residues. V was clipped by 1 base and J by 4 bases; unmatched bases: 8. CDR3 region: CASSLVSGGAFYGYTF. Written as DNA, the CDR3 is TGTGCCAGCAGCTTAGTCTCAGGGGGCGCGTTCTATGGCTACACCTTC. Full variable domain (rest looked up from reference TRBV7-9 and TRBJ1-2): DTGVSQNPRHKITKRGQNVTFRCDPISEHNRLYWYRQTLGQGPEFLTYFQNEAQLEKSRLLSDRFSAERPKGSFSTLEIQRTEQGDSAMYLCASSLVSGGAFYGYTFGSGTRLTVV.

The rearrangement links TRBV25-1 to TRBJ1-5, with 9 positions matching TRBD1. The CDR3 length is 15 residues. Germline-derived CDR1 and CDR2 are MGHDK and SYGVNS. V gave up 4 bases and J gave up 2 bases; unmatched junction bases: 3. The CDR3 nucleotides are TGTGCCAGCAGTGGCCGGGACAGGGGCAATCAGCCCCAGCATTTT. As protein: CASSGRDRGNQPQHF. The variable domain in full, completed from reference TRBV25-1 and TRBJ1-5, reads EADIYQTPRYLVIGTGKKITLECSQTMGHDKMYWYQQDPGMELHLIHYSYGVNSTEKGDLSSESTVSRIRTEHFPLTLESARPSHTSQYLCASSGRDRGNQPQHFGDGTRLSIL.

The chain uses TRBV6-5 and TRBJ1-3; 9 bases align to TRBD1. Germline loops: CDR1 MNHEY, CDR2 SVGAGI. With V trimmed by 6 bases and J by 3 bases, 6 bases remained unmatched. The CDR3 has 15 amino acids. Here the CDR3 reads CASRGDRDGGNTIYF. CDR3 sequence (DNA): TGTGCCAGCAGGGGGGACAGGGACGGTGGAAACACCATATATTTT.

The genes are TRBV19 and TRBJ2-5; D might be TRBD2 (5 bases). Germline assignment: CDR1 LNHDA and CDR2 SQIVND (reference sequence). V lost 4 bases and J 14 bases, leaving 23 bases between the germline ends. The CDR3 is 14 residues long. The CDR3 nucleotides read TGTGCCAGTAGTACCTCCGGGAACACCCTACGTCTATACTTC. Its protein is CASSTSGNTLRLYF. Drawing the rest from reference TRBV19 and TRBJ2-5, the complete variable domain is DGGITQSPKYLFRKEGQNVTLSCEQNLNHDAMYWYRQDPGQGLRLIYYSQIVNDFQKGDIAEGYSVSREKKESFPLTVTSAQKNPTAFYLCASSTSGNTLRLYFGPGTRLLVL.

The chain recombines TRBV11-2 with TRBJ1-2, with 9 bases matching TRBD1. The CDR3 totals 15 residues. With V trimmed by 5 bases and J by 10 bases, 14 bases remained unmatched. In germline, CDR1 is SGHAT, CDR2 FQNNGV. As DNA, the CDR3 is TGTGCCAGCAGCCCCTCTCGAACAGGGGGCAACGCCTACACCTTC. This translates into CASSPSRTGGNAYTF.

The chain links TRBV28 to TRBJ1-1; possibly TRBD1 for D (6 bases). Germline values: CDR1 MDHEN, CDR2 SYDVKM. This CDR3 spans 14 amino acids. V was pared by 7 bases and J by 5 bases, with 17 bases between. The chain's CDR3 is CASTTGGARTEAFF. The DNA for the CDR3 is TGTGCCAGCACCACGGGGGGGGCGCGAACTGAAGCTTTCTTT.

The J gene is TRBJ1-2, the V gene TRBV28; possibly TRBD1 for D (5 bases). The germline V gene encodes CDR1 MDHEN and CDR2 SYDVKM. The CDR3 has 14 residues. V was cut by 2 bases and J by 7 bases, with 14 bases left in between. DNA of the CDR3: TGTGCCAGCAGTTTAATAGAGGGGAGGGTTGGCTACACCTTC. It is translated as CASSLIEGRVGYTF.

Written as DNA, the CDR3 is TGTGCCTGGAGTGTTCCGGGACAGGGTAGTGAGCAGCCCCAGCATTTT. Its protein is CAWSVPGQGSEQPQHF. The chain combines TRBV30 with TRBJ1-5; TRBD1 agrees at 9 bases. The trim removed 0 bases at V and 7 bases at J, leaving 10 bases unmatched. The CDR3 sequence is 16 residues long. Germline CDR1 reads GTSNPN; CDR2 reads SVGIG (reference sequence).

The gene calls are TRBV5-4 and TRBJ2-5, with 9 bases aligning to TRBD2. V shed 2 bases and J 4 bases; nucleotides not matched to a gene: 6. This CDR3 region has 15 residues. Germline V gene data show CDR1 as SGHNT and CDR2 as YYREEE (reference sequence). CDR3 in DNA: TGTGCCAGCAGCTTTGGGGCGGGGGGGCCAGAGACCCAGTACTTC. Protein product: CASSFGAGGPETQYF.

This chain links TRBV16 with TRBJ2-1; the match to TRBD2 covers 8 bases. Germline V gene sequence: CDR1 KGHSY, CDR2 FQNENV. V shed 3 bases and J 5 bases; nucleotides not matched to a gene: 12. The CDR3 totals 17 residues. The CDR3 spells CASSHRRGSGENNEQFF. For the CDR3, the DNA is TGTGCCAGCAGCCACAGGAGGGGTAGCGGGGAAAACAATGAGCAGTTCTTC.